This T cell receptor (beta chain) originates from a study of blood T cells in healthy people across ages. In terms of origin and age, donors were healthy Caucasian individuals from Russia aged roughly 6 to 95. This CDR3 region has 14 residues. From germline, CDR1 is MGHRA and CDR2 YSYEKL. A second PCR of about 7 to 12 cycles used a sample-barcoded 5' primer and a J-beta primer mix. Via MiXCR, TCRdb re-called the 5' RACE reads, giving one row per CDR3 protein. The sample lists over a million distinct CDR3 sequences; around 55% were seen once. Sequenced sample: blood. The J gene is TRBJ2-4, the V gene TRBV4-1, with D unresolved. The J call is doubtful: the DNA matches TRBJ2-7 better. This TCR was sampled from a man between 18 and 29 years old in good health. CDR3 region: CASSQALVGSEQYF. The CDR3, as DNA: TGCGCCAGCAGCCAAGCCCTCGTGGGAAGCGAGCAGTACTTC.